This T cell receptor beta chain was obtained from a study of Ad26.COV2.S vaccination and SARS-CoV-2 variants. Study findings and constraints: Reportedly, after vaccination the spike-specific CD8+ and CD4+ T cell responses displayed substantial breadth.

A word on this clone: Its target is unknown.

The protocol was immunoSEQ multiplex PCR, while the TCRdb copy is restricted to in-frame clones and leaves out a portion. Of some 39,000 clones listed, around 83% are singletons. Specimen: peripheral blood, collected after recovery from COVID-19. This TCR derives from a human donor who had recovered from COVID-19.

The CDR3 reads CASSPWTSGGDSSTDTQYF. CDR3 nucleotides: TGTGCCAGCTCACCGTGGACTAGCGGGGGGGACTCTAGCACAGATACGCAGTATTTT. The V gene is TRBV18, the J gene TRBJ2-3; 15 bases align to TRBD2. CDR3 size: 19 residues. Germline trimming cut 3 bases from V and 0 bases from J; bases unmatched to any gene: 7. Germline V lookup: CDR1 KGHSH, CDR2 LQKENI. The full variable domain, its missing parts supplied by reference TRBV18 and TRBJ2-3, is NAGVMQNPRHLVRRRGQEARLRCSPMKGHSHVYWYRQLPEEGLKFMVYLQKENIIDESGMPKERFSAEFPKEGPSILRIQQVVRGDSAAYFCASSPWTSGGDSSTDTQYFGPGTRLTVL.